What follows are 8 T cell receptor beta chains derived from one specimen sequenced in a study of OX40 agonist ivuxolimab in advanced cancers. Repertoires were generated with immunoSEQ multiplex PCR, while TCRdb's copy carries only in-frame clones and drops some. This table has fewer than 80,000 clones, about 86% appearing once. This specimen consisted of CD4+ or CD8+ T cells sorted from blood, obtained in a trial of the OX40 agonist ivuxolimab. The receptors here all came from an adult with an advanced solid tumor such as melanoma, head and neck, liver or kidney cancer.

The V and J genes are TRBV7-2 and TRBJ2-2; 8 bases are shared with TRBD1. Unmatched junction bases numbered 1, after V lost 4 bases and J lost 3 bases. CDR1 and CDR2 (germline): SGHTA, FQGNSA. This CDR3 region has 14 residues. The CDR3 sequence: CASSSQGDTGELFF. In DNA form, the CDR3 reads TGTGCCAGCAGCTCACAGGGGGACACCGGGGAGCTGTTTTTT. The full variable domain, rest sourced from reference TRBV7-2 and TRBJ2-2, is GAGVSQSPSNKVTEKGKDVELRCDPISGHTALYWYRQSLGQGLEFLIYFQGNSAPDKSGLPSDRFSAERTGGSVSTLTIQRTQQEDSAVYLCASSSQGDTGELFFGEGSRLTVL.

The genes are TRBV15 and TRBJ2-1, with 10 bases matching TRBD2. The CDR3 contains 16 residues. The germline gives CDR1 LNHNV, CDR2 YYDKDF (reference sequence). Trimming at V came to 1 base and at J to 4 bases, leaving 4 bases not matched to a gene. CDR3 sequence: CATSRGGTSVYNEQFF. The CDR3 nucleotides read TGTGCCACCAGCAGAGGTGGGACTAGCGTATACAATGAGCAGTTCTTC.

The chain is built from TRBV9 and TRBJ1-3; no definite D call. The CDR3 is made up of 13 amino acids. Trimming cost V 0 bases and J 4 bases, with 5 bases left between them. Per the germline V gene, CDR1 is SGDLS and CDR2 is YYNGEE. The CDR3 DNA sequence: TGTGCCAGCAGCGTAGGAACGGGAAACACCATATATTTT. This encodes CASSVGTGNTIYF.

The rearrangement joins TRBV19 to TRBJ1-6; unclear D gene. The CDR3 spans 12 residues. Trimming removed 4 bases at V and 15 bases at J, with 13 bases between. From germline, CDR1 is LNHDA and CDR2 SQIVND (reference sequence). CDR3 protein: CASSKAQEGLHF. The CDR3 DNA sequence: TGTGCCAGTAGTAAGGCCCAGGAAGGCCTCCACTTT.

The J gene is TRBJ2-3, the V gene TRBV11-3, with 9 bases matching TRBD2. Germline V gene lookup returns CDR1 SGHNT and CDR2 YENEEA. The CDR3 loop spans 17 amino acids. With 4 bases clipped from V and 3 bases from J, the junction kept 11 bases outside the gene matches. This chain's CDR3 is CASSSRTSVTGTDTQYF. In nucleotides, the CDR3 is TGTGCCAGCAGCTCCCGGACTAGCGTAACCGGTACAGATACGCAGTATTTT.

The chain uses TRBV18 and TRBJ1-1; a weak D match, TRBD1 (5 bases). CDR1 and CDR2 from the germline V gene are KGHSH and LQKENI. This CDR3 contains 13 residues. V shed 0 bases and J shed 5 bases, with 7 bases lying between them. The CDR3 protein is CASSPPGGTEAFF. The CDR3 nucleotides read TGTGCCAGCTCACCACCGGGGGGGACTGAAGCTTTCTTT. Based on the CDR3 plus reference TRBV18 and TRBJ1-1, the full variable domain is NAGVMQNPRHLVRRRGQEARLRCSPMKGHSHVYWYRQLPEEGLKFMVYLQKENIIDESGMPKERFSAEFPKEGPSILRIQQVVRGDSAAYFCASSPPGGTEAFFGQGTRLTVV.

J is TRBJ2-1 and V is TRBV7-2; D ambiguous. The CDR3 is 12 amino acids. V was cut by 5 bases and J by 9 bases, with 11 bases left in between. From germline, CDR1 is SGHTA and CDR2 FQGNSA. The DNA for the CDR3 is TGTGCCAGCAGCCCAAGCTGGGCTGAGCAGTTCTTC. Amino acid sequence: CASSPSWAEQFF.

The gene calls are TRBV19 and TRBJ1-2; no clear D gene. The CDR3 sequence is 13 residues long. The V gene lost 6 bases and the J gene lost 2 bases, with 10 bases spanning the gap. CDR1 and CDR2 (germline): LNHDA, SQIVND (reference sequence). CDR3 in DNA: TGTGCCAGTAGGCCAGATTCCAACTATGGCTACACCTTC. It codes for CASRPDSNYGYTF.